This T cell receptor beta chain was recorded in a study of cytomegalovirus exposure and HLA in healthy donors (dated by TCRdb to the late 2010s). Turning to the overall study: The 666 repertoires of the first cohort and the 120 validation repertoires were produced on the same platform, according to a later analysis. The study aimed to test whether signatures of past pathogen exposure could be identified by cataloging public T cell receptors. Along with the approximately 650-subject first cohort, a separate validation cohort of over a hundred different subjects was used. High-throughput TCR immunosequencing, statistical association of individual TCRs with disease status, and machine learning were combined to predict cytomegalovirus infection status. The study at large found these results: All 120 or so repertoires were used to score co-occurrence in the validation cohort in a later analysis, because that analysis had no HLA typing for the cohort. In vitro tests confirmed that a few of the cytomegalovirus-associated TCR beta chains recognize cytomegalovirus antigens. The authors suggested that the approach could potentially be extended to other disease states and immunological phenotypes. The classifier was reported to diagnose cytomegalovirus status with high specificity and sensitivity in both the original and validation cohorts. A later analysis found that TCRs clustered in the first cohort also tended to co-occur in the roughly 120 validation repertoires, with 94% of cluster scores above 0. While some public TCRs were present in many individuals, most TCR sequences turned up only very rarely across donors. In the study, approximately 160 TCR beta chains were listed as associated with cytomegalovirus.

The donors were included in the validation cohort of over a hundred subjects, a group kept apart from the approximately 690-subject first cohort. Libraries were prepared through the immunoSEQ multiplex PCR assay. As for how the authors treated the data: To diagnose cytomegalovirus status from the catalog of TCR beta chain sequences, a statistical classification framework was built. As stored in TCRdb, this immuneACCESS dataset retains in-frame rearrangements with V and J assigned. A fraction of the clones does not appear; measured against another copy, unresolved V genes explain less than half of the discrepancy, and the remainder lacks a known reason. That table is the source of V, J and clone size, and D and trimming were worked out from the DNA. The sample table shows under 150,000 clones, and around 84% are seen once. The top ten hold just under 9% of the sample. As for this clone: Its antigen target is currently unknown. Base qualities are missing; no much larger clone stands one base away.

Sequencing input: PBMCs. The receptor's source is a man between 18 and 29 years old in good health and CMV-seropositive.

The CDR3 reads CASSQEGAGRGIGYTF. The nucleotides are TGTGCCAGCAGCCAAGAAGGGGCAGGGCGGGGGATTGGCTACACCTTC. The chain is assembled from TRBV4-2 and TRBJ1-2, and the D gene may be TRBD1, 5 bases matching. V and J are truncated by 0 bases and 7 bases respectively, leaving an intervening sequence of 18 bases. CDR1 and CDR2, per the germline V gene, are LGHNA and YNFKEQ. The CDR3 has 16 amino acids, counting the end cysteine and phenylalanine. Here the CDR3 DNA is all that survives: 48 bases in frame from base 1.